The present T cell receptor (beta chain) was sequenced within a study of identical twins. This CDR3 spans 18 amino acids. Germline assignment: CDR1 LGHNA and CDR2 YSLEER. Trimming shortened V by 1 base and J by 4 bases, and 20 bases separated the two germline ends. Study-level results: The presence of invariant MAIT and iNKT cells could partly confound analyses of zero-insertion sequences. Out-of-frame beta sequences exhibited a weaker degree of excess twin sharing.

Only a few counts were recorded for this clonotype. The antigen is not known. One entry per CDR3 protein results from TCRdb running MiXCR on the 5' RACE reads. The table records about 200,000 distinct CDR3 sequences, approximately 15% of them present only once. These same data were also listed under a study on T cells expressing NK-cell markers. That publication notes: In several experiments, sorting was restricted to alpha-beta TCR T cells by an anti-gamma-delta TCR antibody.

Material: CD8+ T cells sorted from blood. The receptor was isolated from a woman in her late teens or twenties in good health. The chain couples TRBV4-3 to TRBJ2-1, with a possible D match to TRBD2 (6 bases). The CDR3 spells CASSQGIGRGIRYNEQFF. CDR3 in DNA: TGCGCCAGCAGCCAAGGGATCGGACGGGGGATCCGTTACAATGAGCAGTTCTTC.